Presented here are 8 T cell receptor beta chains from one specimen sequenced in a study of radiotherapy plus CTLA-4 blockade in lung cancer. Only in-frame clones appear in the TCRdb table, and some are missing; sequencing was by immunoSEQ multiplex PCR. The profile shows about 43,000 clones, less than 75% of them singletons. Sequenced here: peripheral blood, sampled from a patient treated with radiotherapy plus ipilimumab. These TCRs come from a human donor with non-small cell lung cancer who had a partial response to radiotherapy plus ipilimumab.

This clone was counted a few times. V usage is TRBV10-3 and J usage is TRBJ1-1, with D possibly matching TRBD1 (5 bases). There are 15 residues in the CDR3. CDR1 and CDR2 (germline): ENHRY, SYGVKD. Trimming took 8 bases from V and 4 from J, leaving 20 bases between them. In DNA, the CDR3 is TGTGCCATCGGGTCGGCCCCGGGGGGAGGCACTGAAGCTTTCTTT. It specifies CAIGSAPGGGTEAFF.

In its sample, this clone was seen a few times. The chain employs TRBV5-1 and TRBJ1-6, with TRBD1 matching 8 bases. J was trimmed by 13 bases and V by 4 bases; bases with no gene match: 4. The germline V gene has CDR1 SGHRS and CDR2 YFSETQ. CDR3 length: 12 residues. The CDR3 sequence: CASSPQGDPLHF. The CDR3 DNA reads as TGCGCCAGCAGCCCACAGGGGGACCCCCTCCACTTT.

The rearrangement links TRBV5-3 to TRBJ1-5; 8 bases match TRBD1. TRBV5-3 falls under the ORF class, with uncertain function. After removal of 0 bases from V and 9 bases from J, the junction contained 8 bases not matched to a gene. The CDR3 is 15 amino acids. CDR3 DNA: TGTGCCAGAAGCTTGGCCGGGACAGGTGCTGGGCCCCAGCATTTT. It specifies CARSLAGTGAGPQHF.

This clone was seen just once. The rearrangement links TRBV30 to TRBJ1-3, with D perhaps TRBD1 (5 bases). The CDR3 has 13 amino acids. The germline V gene encodes CDR1 GTSNPN and CDR2 SVGIG (reference sequence). The V end lost 7 bases, the J end lost 0 bases, and 10 bases lay between the germline ends. The CDR3 nucleotides read TGTGCCTCTGACAGAACCTCTGGAAACACCATATATTTT. It is translated as CASDRTSGNTIYF.

The J gene is TRBJ2-7, the V gene TRBV11-2, with TRBD1 identical over 9 bases. The J segment lost 3 bases and the V segment lost 4 bases, leaving 13 bases of the junction unmatched. There are 17 residues in the CDR3. Germline V CDR1 and CDR2: SGHAT, FQNNGV. As DNA, the CDR3 is TGTGCCAGCAGCTCGGGACAGGGTAACCCAGGGTTCTACGAGCAGTACTTC. This translates into CASSSGQGNPGFYEQYF.

V is TRBV7-3 and J is TRBJ1-1; 8 bases agree with TRBD1. J lost 11 bases, V lost 6 bases, and 5 bases had no gene match. This CDR3 is 11 amino acids long. Germline assignment: CDR1 SGHTA and CDR2 FQGTGA. The CDR3, as DNA: TGTGCCAGCAGTTCAGACAGGGGTGCTTTCTTT. Its translation: CASSSDRGAFF.

V gene TRBV7-9 combines with J gene TRBJ2-3, with D maybe TRBD2 (6 bases). Trimming pared 4 bases from V and 5 bases from J, leaving 16 bases between. CDR3 length equals 15 residues. Germline V CDR1 and CDR2: SEHNR, FQNEAQ (reference sequence). The CDR3 reads CASSSEVGGRDTQYF. The CDR3 coding sequence is TGTGCCAGCAGCTCAGAGGTGGGGGGTAGAGATACGCAGTATTTT.

V and J are TRBV1 and TRBJ2-2; the table gives TRBD1 as D, unverified against the DNA. TRBV1 is termed a pseudogene. The length of the CDR3 is 18 residues. The CDR3 DNA reads TGCACCAGCAAGGGAACCCGGGACAGGGCTCTTAACACCGGGGAGCTGTTTTTT. Its protein product is CTSKGTRDRALNTGELFF.